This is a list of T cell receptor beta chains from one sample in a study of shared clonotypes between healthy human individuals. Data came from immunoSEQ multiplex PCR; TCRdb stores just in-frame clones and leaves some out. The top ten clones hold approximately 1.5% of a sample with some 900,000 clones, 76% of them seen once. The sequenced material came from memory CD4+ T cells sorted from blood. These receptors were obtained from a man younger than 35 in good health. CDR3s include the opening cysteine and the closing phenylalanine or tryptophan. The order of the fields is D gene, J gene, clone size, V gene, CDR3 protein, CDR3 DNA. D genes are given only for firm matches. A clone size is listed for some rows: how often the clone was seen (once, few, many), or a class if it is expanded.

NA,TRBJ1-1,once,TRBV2,CASSPGGVQGEAFF,TGTGCCAGCAGTCCTGGCGGGGTACAGGGAGAAGCTTTCTTT
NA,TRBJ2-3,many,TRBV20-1,CSAQSGDTQYF,TGCAGTGCTCAATCAGGCGATACGCAGTATTTT
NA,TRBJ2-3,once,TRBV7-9,CASSLGTDTQYF,TGTGCCAGCAGCTTAGGAACAGATACGCAGTATTTT
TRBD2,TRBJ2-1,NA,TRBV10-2,CASRDSGVGEQFF,TGCGCCAGCAGGGATAGCGGGGTCGGGGAGCAGTTCTTC
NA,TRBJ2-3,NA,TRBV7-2,CASRLEGTTDTQYF,TGTGCAAGTCGCTTGGAGGGGACCACAGATACGCAGTATTTT
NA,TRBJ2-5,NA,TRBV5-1,CASSKSRGLETQYF,TGCGCCAGCAGCAAAAGCCGGGGGTTAGAGACCCAGTACTTC
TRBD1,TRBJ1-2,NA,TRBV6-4,CASSGPQGANHYGYTF,TGTGCCAGCAGTGGACCACAGGGGGCGAACCACTATGGCTACACCTTC
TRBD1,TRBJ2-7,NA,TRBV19,CASSSGQGWQQYF,TGTGCCAGTAGCTCGGGACAGGGGTGGCAGCAGTACTTC
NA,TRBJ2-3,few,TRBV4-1,CASSHGRGAGDTQYF,TGCGCCAGCAGTCACGGCCGGGGGGCTGGAGATACGCAGTATTTT
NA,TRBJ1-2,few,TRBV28,CASSYGGINYGYTF,TGTGCCAGCAGTTACGGGGGCATTAACTATGGCTACACCTTC
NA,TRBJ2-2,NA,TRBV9,CASSVEGVDTGELFF,TGTGCCAGCAGCGTAGAAGGGGTGGACACCGGGGAGCTGTTTTTT
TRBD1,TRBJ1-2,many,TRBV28,CASSIGTAYGYTF,TGTGCCAGCAGTATCGGGACAGCCTATGGCTACACCTTC
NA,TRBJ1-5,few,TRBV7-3,CASSFGPGQPQHF,TGTGCCAGCAGCTTTGGACCAGGCCAGCCCCAGCATTTT
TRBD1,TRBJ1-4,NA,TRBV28,CASTFSWDSEKLFF,TGTGCCAGCACTTTTAGTTGGGACAGTGAAAAACTGTTTTTT
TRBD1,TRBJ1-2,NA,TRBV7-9,CASRHTDRATGSYTF,TGTGCCAGCAGGCATACCGACAGGGCTACCGGGAGCTACACCTTC
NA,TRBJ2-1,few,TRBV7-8,CASSHNGPLGDEQFF,TGTGCCAGCAGCCACAACGGACCCCTGGGCGATGAGCAGTTCTTC
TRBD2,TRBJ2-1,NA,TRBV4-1,CASSHQLAVEEQFF,TGCGCCAGCAGCCATCAACTAGCGGTCGAGGAGCAGTTCTTC
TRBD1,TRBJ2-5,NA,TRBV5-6,CASRGQGETQYF,TGTGCCAGCAGAGGACAGGGAGAGACCCAGTACTTC
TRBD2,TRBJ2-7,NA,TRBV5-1,CASSPGGASSYEQYF,TGCGCCAGCAGCCCGGGGGGGGCGAGCTCCTACGAGCAGTACTTC
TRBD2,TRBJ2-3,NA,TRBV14,CASSHGGTSGYTDTQYF,TGTGCCAGCAGCCATGGGGGAACTAGCGGCTACACAGATACGCAGTATTTT
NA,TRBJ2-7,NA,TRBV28,CASTGGLYEQYF,TGTGCCAGCACCGGTGGCCTCTACGAGCAGTACTTC
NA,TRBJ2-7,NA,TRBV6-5,CAAHRQYEQYF,TGTGCCGCCCATAGACAATACGAGCAGTACTTC
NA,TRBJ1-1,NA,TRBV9,CASSVGPNTEAFF,TGTGCCAGCAGCGTAGGTCCGAACACTGAAGCTTTCTTT
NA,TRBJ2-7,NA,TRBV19,CASSVTGSWYEQYF,TGTGCCAGTAGTGTCACAGGGTCATGGTACGAGCAGTACTTC
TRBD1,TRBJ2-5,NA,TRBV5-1,CASSQSDRSETQYF,TGCGCCAGCAGCCAATCGGACAGGAGTGAGACCCAGTACTTC
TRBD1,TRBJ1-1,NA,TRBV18,CASSVTGLRTEAFF,TGTGCCAGCTCAGTGACAGGGCTGCGGACTGAAGCTTTCTTT
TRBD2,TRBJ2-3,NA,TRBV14,CASSQDLRLAGTDTQYF,TGTGCCAGCAGCCAAGATTTGAGACTAGCGGGGACAGATACGCAGTATTTT
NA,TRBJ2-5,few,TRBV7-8,CASSLTGSSGETQYF,TGTGCCAGCAGCTTAACAGGGTCGAGCGGTGAGACCCAGTACTTC
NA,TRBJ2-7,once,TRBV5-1,CASSYTPSYEQYF,TGCGCCAGCAGCTACACCCCGTCCTACGAGCAGTACTTC
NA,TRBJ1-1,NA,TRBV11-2,CASSLGVGSAFF,TGTGCCAGCAGCTTAGGAGTTGGATCGGCTTTCTTT
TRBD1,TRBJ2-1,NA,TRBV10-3,CAISRGDSPYNEQFF,TGTGCCATCAGCCGAGGGGACAGCCCCTACAATGAGCAGTTCTTC
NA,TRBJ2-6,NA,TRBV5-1,CASSLDGATGANVLTF,TGCGCCAGCAGCTTGGACGGGGCGACTGGGGCCAACGTCCTGACTTTC